Listed below are T cell receptor beta chains from one sample, sequenced in a study of human thymus T cells. The table came from immunoSEQ multiplex PCR; TCRdb's copy has only in-frame clones and leaves some out. The sample comprises approximately 71,000 clones, 85% to 95% of which are singletons, and 0.034% rests with the top ten. Input material: thymus tissue. Source of these receptors: a girl under two years old with a congenital heart defect but otherwise immunologically healthy. Each CDR3 is given with its conserved first and last residue. D genes are given only for firm matches. Size tells how often a clone was seen (once, few, many) or the class of an expanded clone, and some rows leave it out.

j_call d_call v_call clone_size cdr3_aa cdr3_nt
TRBJ2-2 NA TRBV7-3 NA CASSLKGLLLERPTGELFF TGTGCCAGCAGCTTAAAAGGACTTTTGCTGGAGCGGCCCACCGGGGAGCTGTTTTTT
TRBJ1-1 NA TRBV5-8 NA CASRQYKNTEAFF TGTGCCAGCAGGCAATACAAGAACACTGAAGCTTTCTTT
TRBJ1-1 TRBD1 TRBV27 NA CASRCTGTGNTEAFF TGTGCCAGCAGATGCACCGGGACAGGGAACACTGAAGCTTTCTTT
TRBJ2-7 NA TRBV7-3 NA CASPLYSPDGYSYEQYF TGTGCCAGCCCCTTGTATTCGCCGGACGGCTACTCCTACGAGCAGTACTTC
TRBJ1-1 NA TRBV7-9 NA CASSGIRHQPEAFF TGTGCCAGCAGCGGAATACGTCACCAACCTGAAGCTTTCTTT
TRBJ2-4 NA TRBV6-1 NA CASSENGRQKGTHLAKNIQYF TGTGCCAGCAGTGAAAACGGGCGGCAAAAAGGAACCCATTTAGCCAAAAACATTCAGTACTTC
TRBJ1-2 NA TRBV7-2 few CASSPGGRHYGYTF TGTGCCAGCAGCCCCGGGGGCAGGCACTATGGCTACACCTTC
TRBJ2-7 TRBD2 TRBV7-2 NA CASSGTRSEKEQYF TGTGCCAGCAGCGGGACTAGGTCGGAGAAGGAGCAGTACTTC
TRBJ1-4 NA TRBV2 NA CAATGSWANEKLFF TGTGCCGCTACAGGGTCTTGGGCTAATGAAAAACTGTTTTTT
TRBJ1-1 NA TRBV18 NA CASSPGQGCEAFF TGTGCCAGCTCACCAGGGCAGGGGTGTGAAGCTTTCTTT
TRBJ1-5 TRBD1 TRBV7-2 NA CASSSGTGGRQPQHF TGTGCCAGCAGTTCCGGGACAGGGGGTCGTCAGCCCCAGCATTTT
TRBJ2-1 TRBD2 TRBV11-2 NA CASSPRAGREGSNEQFF TGTGCCAGCAGCCCTAGGGCAGGGCGGGAGGGGAGCAATGAGCAGTTCTTC
TRBJ2-1 NA TRBV5-5 NA CASSLRHTREQFF TGTGCCAGCAGCTTGAGACATACTAGAGAGCAGTTCTTC
TRBJ1-2 NA TRBV14 NA CASSQDRAYTF TGTGCCAGCAGCCAAGATCGGGCCTACACCTTC
TRBJ1-2 NA TRBV7-2 NA CASSLGRQYHNYGYTF TGTGCCAGCAGCTTAGGGCGACAGTATCATAACTATGGCTACACCTTC
TRBJ2-3 NA TRBV5-1 NA CASSLNSLTDTQYF TGCGCCAGCAGCTTGAATAGCCTCACAGATACGCAGTATTTT
TRBJ2-1 NA TRBV11-2 NA CASSFPGLSYNEQFF TGTGCCAGCAGCTTCCCGGGCCTATCCTACAATGAGCAGTTCTTC
TRBJ2-1 TRBD2 TRBV10-1 NA CASSGLGSGRADEQFF TGCGCCAGCAGTGGGTTGGGAAGCGGGAGGGCAGATGAGCAGTTCTTC
TRBJ2-7 TRBD2 TRBV4-2 NA CASSQALAGGSYEQYF TGTGCCAGCAGCCAAGCCCTAGCGGGAGGGTCCTACGAGCAGTACTTC
TRBJ2-5 TRBD2 TRBV4-2 NA CASSQVGAGLFQETQYF TGTGCCAGCAGCCAAGTAGGAGCGGGATTATTCCAAGAGACCCAGTACTTC
TRBJ2-3 TRBD1 TRBV7-9 NA CASSFSQDRADTQYF TGTGCCAGCAGCTTTTCCCAGGACAGGGCAGATACGCAGTATTTT
TRBJ2-3 TRBD2 TRBV6-4 NA CASSPGTSGMADTQYF TGTGCCAGCAGTCCCGGGACTAGCGGGATGGCGGATACGCAGTATTTT
TRBJ2-3 NA TRBV14 once CASSQGEPDTQYF TGTGCCAGCAGCCAAGGCGAGCCAGATACGCAGTATTTT
TRBJ2-7 NA TRBV5-1 NA CASSLEVGIGYEQYF TGCGCCAGCAGCTTGGAGGTAGGTATCGGCTACGAGCAGTACTTC
TRBJ2-3 NA TRBV7-9 NA CASSLAEEVGTDTQYF TGTGCCAGCAGCTTAGCGGAGGAAGTGGGCACAGATACGCAGTATTTT
TRBJ2-1 NA TRBV20-1 NA CSPGTPNEQFF TGCAGTCCCGGGACTCCCAATGAGCAGTTCTTC
TRBJ1-3 NA TRBV21-1 NA CASSESPGTGGRTGLNTIYF TGTGCCAGCAGCGAAAGCCCCGGGACAGGGGGTAGAACAGGACTAAACACCATATATTTT
TRBJ1-2 NA TRBV7-3 NA CASSFVGGYGYTF TGTGCCAGCAGCTTTGTCGGAGGCTATGGCTACACCTTC
TRBJ2-4 NA TRBV4-3 NA CASSQGHGKNIQYF TGCGCCAGCAGCCAAGGTCATGGCAAAAACATTCAGTACTTC
TRBJ2-7 NA TRBV21-1 NA CASNTGLSSYEQYF TGTGCTAGTAACACGGGGCTAAGCTCCTACGAGCAGTACTTC
TRBJ2-7 TRBD1 TRBV18 NA CASSPTRGQEQYF TGTGCCAGCTCACCAACCAGGGGGCAGGAGCAGTACTTC
TRBJ2-3 TRBD1 TRBV5-8 NA CASSPGTGGTDTQYF TGTGCCAGCAGCCCCGGGACAGGGGGCACAGATACGCAGTATTTT
TRBJ1-2 TRBD1 TRBV4-2 NA CASSQPSPGGFTNGYTF TGTGCCAGCAGCCAGCCCAGCCCAGGGGGCTTTACAAATGGCTACACCTTC
TRBJ1-4 TRBD1 TRBV28 NA CASRGGTGVLEKLFF TGTGCCAGCAGGGGAGGGACAGGGGTTTTAGAAAAACTGTTTTTT
TRBJ1-2 NA TRBV19 NA CASSSRQGDGYTF TGTGCCAGTAGCTCCCGCCAGGGAGATGGCTACACCTTC
TRBJ2-7 NA TRBV21-1 NA CASLPTYEQYF TGTGCCAGCCTTCCCACCTACGAGCAGTACTTC
TRBJ2-1 NA TRBV14 NA CASSQDSRAGGTNEQFF TGTGCCAGCAGCCAAGACAGCAGAGCCGGGGGAACCAATGAGCAGTTCTTC
TRBJ2-1 TRBD2 TRBV10-3 NA CAISTGGDSVLEQFF TGTGCCATCAGCACCGGGGGGGATTCGGTGTTAGAGCAGTTCTTC
TRBJ2-1 NA TRBV4-3 NA CASSQGNGSGEYNEQFF TGCGCCAGCAGCCAAGGCAATGGTAGCGGAGAATACAATGAGCAGTTCTTC
TRBJ2-1 NA TRBV4-1 NA CASSQVPRGGQDNEQFF TGCGCCAGCAGCCAAGTCCCGCGGGGCGGGCAGGACAATGAGCAGTTCTTC
TRBJ1-1 NA TRBV7-2 NA CASSLGGEGTAFF TGTGCCAGCAGCTTAGGGGGGGAGGGAACAGCTTTCTTT